One sample yielded the 28 T cell receptor beta chains listed below, sequenced in a study of post-analysis software for immune sequencing data. Study findings and constraints: Roughly five TRBV segments appeared more often in patients than in controls, and TRBV5-6, TRBV5-1 and TRBV20-1 were among these.

Presence of unique molecular identifiers characterized the TCR beta cDNA libraries. TCRdb reanalysed the PCR reads using MiXCR and keeps one entry per CDR3 protein. The sample consists of some 370,000 distinct CDR3 sequences, about a third of them appearing once. Antigen specificity for these receptors is unknown. Source material: blood. Receptors originate from a girl aged 10-17 years with multiple sclerosis.

J is TRBJ1-2 and V is TRBV27, with D hard to call. Between the trimmed V and J ends, which lost 0 bases and 4 bases, there was a span of 9 bases. This CDR3 is built from 14 residues. Germline V lookup: CDR1 MNHEY, CDR2 SMNVEV (reference sequence). CDR3 DNA: TGTGCCAGCAGTTTATCCGGCGGAGGCTATGGCTACACCTTC. This sequence encodes CASSLSGGGYGYTF.

The rearrangement joins TRBV10-1 to TRBJ2-2; 9 bases are a match to TRBD1. The germline V gene has CDR1 WNHNN and CDR2 SYGVQD (reference sequence). CDR3 length equals 15 residues. Unmatched junction bases numbered 2, after V lost 0 bases and J lost 6 bases. DNA for the CDR3: TGCGCCAGCAGTGAGTCCGGGACAGGGTCCGGGGAGCTGTTTTTT. It translates to CASSESGTGSGELFF.

The J gene is TRBJ1-1, the V gene TRBV18, with 8 bases that match TRBD1. This CDR3 comprises 16 residues. The germline V gene has CDR1 KGHSH and CDR2 LQKENI. With 3 bases clipped from V and 1 base from J, the junction kept 7 bases outside the gene matches. Here the CDR3 DNA reads TGTGCCAGCTCACCTCCCCGGACAGGGACGAACACTGAAGCTTTCTTT. It is translated as CASSPPRTGTNTEAFF.

The CDR3 sequence is CASSPTIGQGVEAFF. The CDR3 DNA is TGTGCCAGCAGTCCGACGATCGGCCAGGGGGTTGAAGCTTTCTTT. This chain uses TRBV28 with TRBJ1-1; TRBD1 matches 7 bases. The ends lost 5 bases at V and 7 bases at J; junction bases unmatched: 13. This CDR3 spans 15 amino acids. CDR1 MDHEN and CDR2 SYDVKM come from the germline V gene.

The rearrangement joins TRBV29-1 to TRBJ1-2; D is uncertain. CDR1 is SQVTM and CDR2 is ANQGSEA in the germline V gene. The CDR3 is 11 residues long. Trimming took off 4 bases at V and 0 bases at J, with 3 bases between the two ends. CDR3 loop: CSVGSNYGYTF. For the CDR3, the DNA is TGCAGCGTTGGATCTAACTATGGCTACACCTTC.

The V and J genes are TRBV19 and TRBJ2-3, with a tentative D call TRBD1 (7 bases). Looked up from germline, CDR1 is LNHDA and CDR2 is SQIVND (reference sequence). V was cut by 5 bases and J by 3 bases, with 21 bases left in between. The CDR3 spans 17 residues. As DNA, the CDR3 is TGTGCCAGTAGTCTGACCCTACAGGGGACTTGGACAGATACGCAGTATTTT. Its protein is CASSLTLQGTWTDTQYF.

The CDR3 protein is CASSDDPGGRQPQHF. For the CDR3, the DNA is TGTGCCAGCAGTGACGACCCAGGGGGCCGGCAGCCCCAGCATTTT. V is TRBV6-1 and J is TRBJ1-5; 8 bases are shared with TRBD1. Germline loops: CDR1 MNHNS, CDR2 SASEGT. Trimming cost V 3 bases and J 7 bases; bases outside gene matches: 8. The CDR3 spans 15 residues.

There are a few counts of this clonotype. This chain links TRBV13 with TRBJ2-7; a weak D match, TRBD1 (5 bases). The CDR3 length is 15 residues. Germline lookup yields CDR1 PRHDT and CDR2 FYEKMQ (reference sequence). The ends were cut back, 0 bases at V and 4 bases at J, with 13 bases in the middle. The CDR3 nucleotides are TGTGCCAGCAGCTTAGGCTGGCAGGGCTTTTACGAGCAGTACTTC. Amino acids: CASSLGWQGFYEQYF.

Comment on this clonotype: This CDR3 fails to terminate in the conserved phenylalanine or tryptophan, so it likely reflects a read error. V usage is TRBV29-1 and J usage is TRBJ1-1; tentatively, D is TRBD1 (6 bases). Trimming removed 7 bases from V and 4 bases from J, with 13 bases in between. This CDR3 has 12 amino acids. CDR1 SQVTM and CDR2 ANQGSEA come from the germline V gene. In nucleotides, the CDR3 is TGCAGCGCACAGGGCGAGTTCACTGAAGCTTTCTTG. Translating it yields CSAQGEFTEAFL.

The J gene is TRBJ2-1, the V gene TRBV2; the D is unclear. The CDR3 consists of 11 residues. From germline, CDR1 is SNHLY and CDR2 FYNNEI. The V end lost 7 bases, the J end lost 3 bases, and 4 bases lay between the germline ends. The CDR3 here is CASIRYNEQFF. The CDR3, as DNA: TGTGCCAGCATCCGCTACAATGAGCAGTTCTTC. Supplemented by reference TRBV2 and TRBJ2-1, the full variable domain reads EPEVTQTPSHQVTQMGQEVILRCVPISNHLYFYWYRQILGQKVEFLVSFYNNEISEKSEIFDDQFSVERPDGSNFTLKIRSTKLEDSAMYFCASIRYNEQFFGPGTRLTVL.

The chain is built from TRBV3-1 and TRBJ2-7, with no clear D. Trimming pared 1 base from V and 7 bases from J, leaving 11 bases between. Germline V gene data show CDR1 as LGHDT and CDR2 as YNNKEL (reference sequence). This CDR3 is built from 13 residues. The CDR3 sequence: CASSQGHGNEQYF. CDR3 coding DNA: TGTGCCAGCAGCCAAGGCCATGGGAATGAGCAGTACTTC.

This clonotype was detected a few times. The rearrangement links TRBV7-9 to TRBJ2-3; D is ambiguous. The CDR3 loop spans 17 amino acids. Germline CDR1 is SEHNR and CDR2 is FQNEAQ (reference sequence). V shed 5 bases and J shed 4 bases, with 22 bases lying between them. CDR3 in amino acids: CASSAPRLERFSDTQYF. The CDR3 bases are TGTGCCAGCAGCGCCCCCCGACTGGAGAGGTTCTCAGATACGCAGTATTTT.

V and J are TRBV20-1 and TRBJ2-5; possible D gene TRBD1, 5 bases. V shed 5 bases and J shed 12 bases, with 16 bases lying between them. This CDR3 comprises 11 residues. Germline values: CDR1 DFQATT, CDR2 SNEGSKA (reference sequence). The DNA of the CDR3 is TGCAGTGCTGACAGTTCCTACGAGAAGTACTTC. Its translation: CSADSSYEKYF.

This clonotype has at least ten counts. This chain links TRBV11-2 with TRBJ2-5; 7 bases map to TRBD1. Per germline, CDR1 SGHAT and CDR2 FQNNGV. This CDR3 contains 17 residues. The ends lost 5 bases at V and 5 bases at J; junction bases unmatched: 17. This chain's CDR3 is CASSVHPTGLGSETQYF. The DNA of the CDR3 is TGTGCCAGCAGCGTTCACCCGACAGGGTTGGGTAGCGAGACCCAGTACTTC.

The J gene is TRBJ1-2, the V gene TRBV7-9, with a tentative D call TRBD1 (6 bases). Germline CDR1 SEHNR, CDR2 FQNEAQ (reference sequence). V was shortened by 2 bases and J by 4 bases, with 11 bases between the two germline ends. The CDR3 is 14 residues long. As DNA, the CDR3 is TGTGCCAGCAGCTTATCAGGGGCTGGCTATGGCTACACCTTC. The encoded protein is CASSLSGAGYGYTF.

V usage is TRBV3-1 and J usage is TRBJ2-1, with D unresolved. The CDR3 totals 14 residues. Germline V gives CDR1 LGHDT, CDR2 YNNKEL (reference sequence). V was cut by 0 bases and J by 5 bases, with 8 bases left in between. In DNA form, the CDR3 reads TGTGCCAGCAGCCAAGAAAATGTAGACAATGAGCAGTTCTTC. As protein: CASSQENVDNEQFF.

This clonotype was observed a handful of times. The V call is TRBV6-6, the J call TRBJ2-5; 10 bases fit TRBD1. Germline CDR1 MNHNY, CDR2 SVGAGI (reference sequence). Trimming took 3 bases from V and 5 from J; bases not matched to a gene: 9. This CDR3 contains 16 residues. CDR3 DNA sequence: TGTGCCAGCAGTTATAGAACCGGGACAGGGGATGAGACCCAGTACTTC. Translation: CASSYRTGTGDETQYF.

The CDR3 DNA is TGTGCCAGCAGTTCCTCGGGACTAGCGGGGGGGCGGGTGTTCTTC. It translates to CASSSSGLAGGRVFF. The chain links TRBV12-3 or TRBV12-4 to TRBJ2-1; 16 nucleotides agree with TRBD2. CDR3 length: 15 amino acids. With 4 bases clipped from V and 15 bases from J, the junction kept 9 bases outside the gene matches.

This clonotype has ten or more counts. The CDR3 DNA reads TGCAGTGCTTCGGACAACTACGAGCAGTACTTC. Translated: CSASDNYEQYF. The chain is built from TRBV20-1 and TRBJ2-7; D may be TRBD1 (5 bases). The CDR3 loop spans 11 amino acids. V lost 5 bases and J lost 3, with 8 bases in between. Germline-derived CDR1 and CDR2 are DFQATT and SNEGSKA (reference sequence).

This rearrangement joins TRBV4-1 to TRBJ2-6; TRBD1 is a possible D gene (7 bases). Germline V gives CDR1 MGHRA, CDR2 YSYEKL. This CDR3 spans 20 amino acids. Trimming shortened V by 4 bases and J by 1 base, and 23 bases separated the two germline ends. DNA of the CDR3: TGCGCCAGCAGCCTATATAGCCCTAACAGGGGAGGTTCTGGGGCCAACGTCCTGACTTTC. Residues: CASSLYSPNRGGSGANVLTF.

This chain connects TRBV20-1 to TRBJ1-2, with TRBD1 matching over 10 bases. The V gene's germline CDR1 is DFQATT and CDR2 SNEGSKA (reference sequence). There are 15 residues in the CDR3. J was trimmed by 0 bases and V by 6 bases; bases with no gene match: 7. The chain's CDR3 is CSAPGQGQPNYGYTF. DNA of the CDR3: TGCAGTGCCCCGGGACAGGGGCAGCCTAACTATGGCTACACCTTC.

Only a few counts were recorded for this clonotype. This chain links TRBV12-3 or TRBV12-4 with TRBJ2-7; D assignment may be TRBD1 or TRBD2 (5 bases each). This CDR3 contains 14 residues. V lost 8 bases, J lost 5 bases, and 19 bases lay in between. The CDR3 loop reads CASSTTGLRHEQYF. The CDR3 DNA is TGTGCCAGCTCTACAACGGGGCTCAGGCACGAGCAGTACTTC.

This chain joins TRBV12-5 and TRBJ2-3; 8 bases line up with TRBD1. The trim removed 0 bases at V and 6 bases at J, leaving 5 bases unmatched. This CDR3 is 15 amino acids long. The germline V gene encodes CDR1 LGHNT and CDR2 FRNRAP. The CDR3 DNA sequence: TGTGCTAGTGGTTTGGTCGGACAGGGTGGGGATACGCAGTATTTT. Translating it yields CASGLVGQGGDTQYF. The variable domain in full, completed from reference TRBV12-5 and TRBJ2-3, reads DARVTQTPRHKVTEMGQEVTMRCQPILGHNTVFWYRQTMMQGLELLAYFRNRAPLDDSGMPKDRFSAEMPDATLATLKIQPSEPRDSAVYFCASGLVGQGGDTQYFGPGTRLTVL.

This clonotype turned up a few times. This chain joins TRBV7-2 and TRBJ2-1; TRBD1 matches at 7 bases. The CDR3 is 14 residues long. Trimming at V came to 5 bases and at J to 8 bases, leaving 9 bases not matched to a gene. Germline-derived CDR1 and CDR2 are SGHTA and FQGNSA. CDR3: CASSAGTAYDEQFF. CDR3 nucleotides: TGTGCCAGCAGCGCCGGGACAGCCTATGATGAGCAGTTCTTC.

J is TRBJ1-1 and V is TRBV9, with 10 bases identical to TRBD1. Per the germline V gene, CDR1 is SGDLS and CDR2 is YYNGEE. V trimming: 3 bases; J trimming: 4 bases; junction bases outside the gene matches: 6. CDR3 length: 15 amino acids. The CDR3 loop is CASSGEGQGTTEAFF. In DNA, the CDR3 is TGTGCCAGCAGCGGGGAGGGACAGGGGACCACTGAAGCTTTCTTT.

This clonotype was detected a few times. CDR3 in DNA: TGCAGTGCTAGACGCGGGGGAGGGGTCGGTGAGACCCAGTACTTC. Residues: CSARRGGGVGETQYF. This chain links TRBV20-1 with TRBJ2-5, with 7 nucleotides matching TRBD2. The CDR3 has 15 amino acids. J gave up 5 bases and V 2 bases, and 11 bases lay outside the gene matches. CDR1 and CDR2 (germline): DFQATT, SNEGSKA (reference sequence).

This clonotype was found many times. DNA of the CDR3: TGCGCCAGCAGCCCCGGGACAGGGGATTTCGAGCAGTACTTC. Translated: CASSPGTGDFEQYF. V usage is TRBV4-1 and J usage is TRBJ2-7, with TRBD1 matching 10 bases. The CDR3 has 14 residues. Germline V gives CDR1 MGHRA, CDR2 YSYEKL. Trimming took 4 bases from V and 6 from J; bases not matched to a gene: 6.

In this sample, this clonotype turned up a few times. V is TRBV7-8 and J is TRBJ2-7, with D perhaps given as TRBD1 or TRBD2 (5 bases each). V gave up 4 bases and J gave up 0 bases, with 10 bases separating them. The CDR3 runs to 14 residues. Germline CDR1 SGHVS, CDR2 FQNEAQ. The CDR3 reads CASSYPGTSYEQYF. In DNA form, the CDR3 reads TGTGCCAGCAGCTATCCCGGGACCTCCTACGAGCAGTACTTC.